The entry below describes one T cell receptor (beta chain). Its target antigen remains unknown. No qualities accompany the bases; no much larger clone lies one base away. CDR1 and CDR2 were assigned from the germline V gene (reference sequence) as SEHNR and FQNEAQ. From its cysteine to its phenylalanine, the CDR3 spans 15 amino acids. Just CDR3 DNA is preserved here, 45 bases in frame from base 1. V sheds 1 base and J sheds 5 bases, leaving 14 bases between their ends. To sequence the TCRbeta CDR3 region, genomic DNA was isolated from the sorted cells. TCRbeta CDR3 regions were sequenced using the immunoSEQ Assay. TCRdb obtained this table from immuneACCESS and retained in-frame rearrangements with V and J assigned. These tables miss some clones; where compared with another copy, unresolved V genes account for less than half of the shortfall, and the remainder is unexplained. The sample table contains 15,000 to 20,000 clones; only one count was recorded for approximately 84% of them. 35% to 55% of the sample is in the top ten clones.

The data were obtained in a study of OX40 agonist ivuxolimab in advanced cancers. Notes on the research overall: Ivuxolimab was an agonistic, fully human IgG2 monoclonal antibody directed against OX40 (CD134), a costimulatory receptor. Intravenous ivuxolimab was administered to patients every 2 weeks at six dose levels: 0.01, 0.1, 0.3, 1.5, 3 and 10 mg/kg. Of the approximately 50 dose-escalation patients, hepatocellular carcinoma was present in approximately 20, melanoma in roughly 15, renal cell carcinoma in 9 and head and neck cancer in 9. A male proportion of roughly 85% and a mean age of approximately 62 years, ranging from 23 to 79, were recorded for the dose-escalation cohort. Patients were allowed to have had prior anti-PD-1, anti-PD-L1 or anti-CTLA-4 therapy, and around 41% of the dose-escalation patients had previously received checkpoint inhibitors. Three dose-escalation patients achieved partial responses, one with hepatocellular carcinoma and two with cutaneous melanoma. The purpose of peripheral TCRbeta sequencing was to test whether ivuxolimab changed TCR sequence diversity and led to clonal T-cell expansion. The paper covers the monotherapy dose-escalation part of the phase I ivuxolimab trial, which included N ≈ 57 patients. Overall study results and their limits: In the 0.1-3.0 mg/kg groups, partial responders were among the patients with the lowest normalized peripheral clonal expansion, particularly in CD8+ T cells. The antigen specificity of the clonally expanded peripheral T cells was not determined. Low levels of normalized T-cell clonal expansion were also seen in some patients who did not respond. At doses from 0.1 to 3.0 mg/kg, clonal expansion was seen in both CD4+ and CD8+ blood T cells between baseline and week 6. After ivuxolimab, expanded clones were on average more numerous among CD8+ T cells than among CD4+ T cells.

Patients with autoimmune disease history or receiving systemic immunosuppression were excluded from the trial. In every dose cohort, peripheral blood was drawn for TCR sequencing at baseline, cycle 4 day 1, and cycle 7 day 1. The samples were drawn from a first-in-human, open-label, multicenter phase I dose-escalation trial of ivuxolimab. Adults with locally advanced or metastatic melanoma, renal cell carcinoma, hepatocellular carcinoma or head and neck squamous cell carcinoma were enrolled in the trial. CD4+ and CD8+ T cells were sorted separately from peripheral blood before TCR sequencing. Sequencing used CD4+ or CD8+ T cells sorted from blood, obtained in a trial of the OX40 agonist ivuxolimab. The chain uses TRBV7-9 and TRBJ1-2; TRBD1 could be the D gene, as 6 bases match. This TCR derives from an adult with an advanced solid tumor such as melanoma, head and neck, liver or kidney cancer. The nucleotide sequence reads as follows: TGTGCCAGCAGCTTAGGTAAAACAGGGACATATGGCTACACCTTC. This sequence encodes CASSLGKTGTYGYTF.